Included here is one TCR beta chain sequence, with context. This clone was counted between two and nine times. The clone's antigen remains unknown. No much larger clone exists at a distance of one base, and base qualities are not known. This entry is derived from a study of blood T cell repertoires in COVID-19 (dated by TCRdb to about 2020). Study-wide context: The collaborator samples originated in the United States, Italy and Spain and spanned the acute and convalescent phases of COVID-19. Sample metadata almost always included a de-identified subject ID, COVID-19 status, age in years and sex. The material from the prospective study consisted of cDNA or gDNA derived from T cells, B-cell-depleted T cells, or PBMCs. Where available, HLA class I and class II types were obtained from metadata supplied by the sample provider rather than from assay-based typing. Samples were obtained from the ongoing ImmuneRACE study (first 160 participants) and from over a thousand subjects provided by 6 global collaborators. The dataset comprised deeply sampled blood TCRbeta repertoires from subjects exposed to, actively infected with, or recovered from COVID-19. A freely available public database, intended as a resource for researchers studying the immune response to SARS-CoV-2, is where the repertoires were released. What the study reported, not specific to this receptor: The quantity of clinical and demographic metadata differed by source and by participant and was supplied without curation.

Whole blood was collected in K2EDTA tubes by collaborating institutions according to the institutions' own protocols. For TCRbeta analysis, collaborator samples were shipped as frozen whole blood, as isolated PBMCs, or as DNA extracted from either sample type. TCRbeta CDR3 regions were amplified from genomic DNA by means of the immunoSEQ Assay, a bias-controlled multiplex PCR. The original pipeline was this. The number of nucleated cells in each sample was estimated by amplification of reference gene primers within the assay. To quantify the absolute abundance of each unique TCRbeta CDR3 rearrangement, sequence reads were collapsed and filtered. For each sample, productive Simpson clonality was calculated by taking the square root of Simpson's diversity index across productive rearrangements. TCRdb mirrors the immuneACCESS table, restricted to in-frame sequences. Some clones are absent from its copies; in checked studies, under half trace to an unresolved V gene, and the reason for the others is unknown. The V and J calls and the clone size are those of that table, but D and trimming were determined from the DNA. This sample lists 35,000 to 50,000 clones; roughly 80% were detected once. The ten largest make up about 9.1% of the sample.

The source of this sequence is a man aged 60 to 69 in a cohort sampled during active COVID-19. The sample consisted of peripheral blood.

DNA sequence: TGTGCCATCGCAGGGGGCGAGGCTGGGGCCAACGTCCTGACTTTC. Translated, it reads CAIAGGEAGANVLTF. The chain employs TRBV10-3 and TRBJ2-6; TRBD1 fits 8 bases in the junction. The cysteine opens and the phenylalanine closes a CDR3 of 15 amino acids. Just CDR3 DNA is preserved here, 45 bases in frame from base 1. Based on the germline V gene, the CDR1 and CDR2 sequences are ENHRY and SYGVKD. Trimming removed 8 bases from V and 2 bases from J; the gene matches leave 5 bases unexplained.